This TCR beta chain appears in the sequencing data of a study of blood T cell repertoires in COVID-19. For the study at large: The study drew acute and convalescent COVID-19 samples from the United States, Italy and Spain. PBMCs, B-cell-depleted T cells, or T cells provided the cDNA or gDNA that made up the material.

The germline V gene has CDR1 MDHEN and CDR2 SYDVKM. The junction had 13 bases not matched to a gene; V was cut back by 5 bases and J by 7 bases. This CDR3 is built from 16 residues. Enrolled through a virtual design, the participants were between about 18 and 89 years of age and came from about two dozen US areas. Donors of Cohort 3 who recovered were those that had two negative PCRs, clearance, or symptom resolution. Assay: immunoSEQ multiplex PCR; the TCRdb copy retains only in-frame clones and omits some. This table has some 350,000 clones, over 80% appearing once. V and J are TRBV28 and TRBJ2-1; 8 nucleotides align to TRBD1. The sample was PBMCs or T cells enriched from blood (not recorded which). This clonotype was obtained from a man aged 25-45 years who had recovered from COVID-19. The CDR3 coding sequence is TGTGCCAGCAGTACCGGACAGGGTGGGATCGGGAATGAGCAGTTCTTC. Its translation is CASSTGQGGIGNEQFF.